A selection of T cell receptor beta chains follows, all from one sample in a study of blood T cell repertoires in COVID-19. Libraries were prepared by immunoSEQ multiplex PCR; TCRdb keeps only in-frame clonotypes and omits some of them. The data contain tens of thousands of clones, approximately 90% of them seen just once; the ten biggest clones take up 3.5% to 4%. Sequences were obtained from peripheral blood. Receptor source: a human donor in a cohort sampled during active COVID-19. Each CDR3 is given with its conserved first and last residue. Fields, in order: V gene, J gene, CDR3 length, CDR3 protein.

V gene: TRBV6-5; J gene: TRBJ1-1; CDR3 length: 13; CDR3 protein: CASTGVSAGEAFF
V gene: TRBV11-2; J gene: TRBJ2-7; CDR3 length: 14; CDR3 protein: CASSSRDRAYEQYF
V gene: TRBV18; J gene: TRBJ1-2; CDR3 length: 14; CDR3 protein: CASSLPPNQNGYTF
V gene: TRBV7-2; J gene: TRBJ1-3; CDR3 length: 16; CDR3 protein: CASSLTTGFSGNTIYF
V gene: TRBV5-8; J gene: TRBJ1-1; CDR3 length: 11; CDR3 protein: CASSLVLDAFF
V gene: TRBV9; J gene: TRBJ2-7; CDR3 length: 14; CDR3 protein: CASSVSGRTYEQYF
V gene: TRBV6-5; J gene: TRBJ2-5; CDR3 length: 15; CDR3 protein: CASSLQGRGQETQYF
V gene: TRBV12-5; J gene: TRBJ2-7; CDR3 length: 11; CDR3 protein: CASGLVLEQYF
V gene: TRBV12-3/TRBV12-4; J gene: TRBJ1-1; CDR3 length: 13; CDR3 protein: CATETSPGTEAFF
V gene: TRBV7-8; J gene: TRBJ2-3; CDR3 length: 13; CDR3 protein: CASSGPTTDTQYF
V gene: TRBV7-8; J gene: TRBJ2-7; CDR3 length: 17; CDR3 protein: CASSLGTSGWSSYEQYF
V gene: TRBV6-5; J gene: TRBJ1-1; CDR3 length: 16; CDR3 protein: CASSSIPGTQGAEAFF
V gene: TRBV19; J gene: TRBJ2-7; CDR3 length: 17; CDR3 protein: CASSSIVWGTNPYEQYF
V gene: TRBV9; J gene: TRBJ2-7; CDR3 length: 15; CDR3 protein: CASSVASGTGDEQYF
V gene: TRBV9; J gene: TRBJ1-2; CDR3 length: 14; CDR3 protein: CASSEQGGVYGYTF
V gene: TRBV19; J gene: TRBJ2-7; CDR3 length: 13; CDR3 protein: CASTNTGLYEQYF
V gene: TRBV7-9; J gene: TRBJ2-1; CDR3 length: 14; CDR3 protein: CASSLLTEPIGQFF
V gene: TRBV9; J gene: TRBJ2-1; CDR3 length: 14; CDR3 protein: CASSGERGHNEQFF
V gene: TRBV5-5; J gene: TRBJ2-7; CDR3 length: 14; CDR3 protein: CASSRGTGGYEQYF
V gene: TRBV19; J gene: TRBJ2-7; CDR3 length: 11; CDR3 protein: CASSSSYEQYF
V gene: TRBV15; J gene: TRBJ2-3; CDR3 length: 17; CDR3 protein: CATSSRILGASTDTQYF
V gene: TRBV10-3; J gene: TRBJ2-7; CDR3 length: 15; CDR3 protein: CAISGETGVTYEQYF
V gene: TRBV7-2; J gene: TRBJ2-3; CDR3 length: 15; CDR3 protein: CASSPGTSFTDTQYF
V gene: TRBV19; J gene: TRBJ2-1; CDR3 length: 13; CDR3 protein: CASRHGLAGVEFF
V gene: TRBV11-2; J gene: TRBJ2-2; CDR3 length: 17; CDR3 protein: CASSFTSGRARTGELFF
V gene: TRBV30; J gene: TRBJ2-3; CDR3 length: 13; CDR3 protein: CAWSRSSTDTQYF
V gene: TRBV5-8; J gene: TRBJ1-6; CDR3 length: 15; CDR3 protein: CASSSQDRGDSPLHF
V gene: TRBV20-1; J gene: TRBJ1-4; CDR3 length: 11; CDR3 protein: CSATGQGKLFF
V gene: TRBV30; J gene: TRBJ2-5; CDR3 length: 17; CDR3 protein: CAWSVHPGQGARETQYF
V gene: TRBV7-2; J gene: TRBJ2-4; CDR3 length: 14; CDR3 protein: CASSLGPGGNIQYF
V gene: TRBV19; J gene: TRBJ2-7; CDR3 length: 14; CDR3 protein: CASSIGQGSYEQYF
V gene: TRBV7-9; J gene: TRBJ1-2; CDR3 length: 15; CDR3 protein: CASSPPSSLNYGYTF
V gene: TRBV19; J gene: TRBJ2-7; CDR3 length: 15; CDR3 protein: CASSSRTGDYYEQYF
V gene: TRBV5-8; J gene: TRBJ1-2; CDR3 length: 12; CDR3 protein: CASSLVNRGYTF
V gene: TRBV11-2; J gene: TRBJ2-5; CDR3 length: 17; CDR3 protein: CASSLRPDRPDQETQYF
V gene: TRBV4-3; J gene: TRBJ1-1; CDR3 length: 13; CDR3 protein: CASSRDRNTEAFF
V gene: TRBV15; J gene: TRBJ2-7; CDR3 length: 15; CDR3 protein: CATSRSTGSSYEQYF
V gene: TRBV28; J gene: TRBJ2-6; CDR3 length: 15; CDR3 protein: CASSLTGAGANVLTF
V gene: TRBV7-8; J gene: TRBJ1-5; CDR3 length: 13; CDR3 protein: CASSPGGNQPQHF
V gene: TRBV6-2/TRBV6-3; J gene: TRBJ1-1; CDR3 length: 13; CDR3 protein: CASSYGKYTEAFF
V gene: TRBV4-1; J gene: TRBJ1-2; CDR3 length: 16; CDR3 protein: CASSQETRRRHYGYTF
V gene: TRBV4-3; J gene: TRBJ2-7; CDR3 length: 14; CDR3 protein: CASSHREGSYEQYF
V gene: TRBV19; J gene: TRBJ1-1; CDR3 length: 13; CDR3 protein: CASSISRGAEAFF
V gene: TRBV5-4; J gene: TRBJ2-5; CDR3 length: 17; CDR3 protein: CASSYKTQGLGGETQYF
V gene: TRBV11-2; J gene: TRBJ2-1; CDR3 length: 17; CDR3 protein: CASSLDPRERGYNEQFF
V gene: TRBV2; J gene: TRBJ1-2; CDR3 length: 14; CDR3 protein: CASIRTGGNYGYTF
V gene: TRBV30; J gene: TRBJ1-2; CDR3 length: 11; CDR3 protein: CAWTTGGGYTF
V gene: TRBV6-5; J gene: TRBJ1-1; CDR3 length: 14; CDR3 protein: CASSSPSEGSEAFF